The clone carrying this TCR beta chain was seen ten or more times. Its target is unknown. This specimen belongs to a study of Graves' ophthalmopathy and Graves' hyperthyroidism. Overall study context: The term stable hyperthyroidism indicated an absence of ophthalmopathy within 18 months of follow-up. Study observations and caveats: Blood also carried most expanded thyroid clonotypes exceeding 0.001 frequency. The model predicted ophthalmopathy progression with about 69% sensitivity and approximately 72% specificity.

The V gene lost 5 bases and the J gene lost 3 bases, with 16 bases spanning the gap. This CDR3 region has 15 residues. Per germline, CDR1 SEHNR and CDR2 FQNEAQ (reference sequence). For repertoire sequencing, the TCR beta CDR3 regions were amplified from RNA transcripts. After a first-round RT-PCR with HTBI primers, a second-round multiplex PCR was run. TCRdb re-called the multiplex PCR reads with MiXCR, one entry per CDR3 protein. The sample has around 1,000,000 distinct CDR3 sequences; around a third are singletons. The clonotype was recovered from an adult man with Graves' hyperthyroidism. The genes are TRBV7-9 and TRBJ2-5; perhaps TRBD2 as D (6 bases). The sequenced material came from peripheral blood or thyroid tissue (not recorded which). The CDR3 DNA is TGTGCCAGCAGCCTAAAGGCGGGCGGGGAAGAGACCCAGTACTTC. It translates to CASSLKAGGEETQYF.